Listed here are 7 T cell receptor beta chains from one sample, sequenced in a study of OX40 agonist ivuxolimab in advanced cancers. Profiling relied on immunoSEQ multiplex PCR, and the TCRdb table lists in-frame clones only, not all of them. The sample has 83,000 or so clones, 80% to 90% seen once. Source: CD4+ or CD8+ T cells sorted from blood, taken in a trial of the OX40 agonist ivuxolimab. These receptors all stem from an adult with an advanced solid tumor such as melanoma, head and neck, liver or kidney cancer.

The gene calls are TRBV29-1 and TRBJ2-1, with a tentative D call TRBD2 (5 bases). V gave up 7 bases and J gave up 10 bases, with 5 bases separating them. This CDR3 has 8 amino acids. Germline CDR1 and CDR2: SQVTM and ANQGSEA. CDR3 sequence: CSGGEQFF. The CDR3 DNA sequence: TGCAGCGGAGGGGAGCAGTTCTTC.

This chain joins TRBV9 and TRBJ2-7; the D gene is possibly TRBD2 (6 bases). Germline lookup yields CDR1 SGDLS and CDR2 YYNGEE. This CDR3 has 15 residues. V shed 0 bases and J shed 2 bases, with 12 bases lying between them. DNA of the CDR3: TGTGCCAGCAGCGTAGGCCCTAGCGAGACCTACGAGCAGTACTTC. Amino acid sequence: CASSVGPSETYEQYF.

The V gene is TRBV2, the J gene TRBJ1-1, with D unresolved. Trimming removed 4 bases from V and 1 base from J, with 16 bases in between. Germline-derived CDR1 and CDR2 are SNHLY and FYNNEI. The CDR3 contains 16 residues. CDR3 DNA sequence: TGTGCCAGCAGTGCCGGACCTCTAATTGGGAACACTGAAGCTTTCTTT. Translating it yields CASSAGPLIGNTEAFF.

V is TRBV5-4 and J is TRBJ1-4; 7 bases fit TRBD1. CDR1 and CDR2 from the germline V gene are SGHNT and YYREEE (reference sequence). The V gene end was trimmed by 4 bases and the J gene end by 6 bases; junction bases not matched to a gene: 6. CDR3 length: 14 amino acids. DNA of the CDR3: TGTGCCAGCAGCCCACAGGGGCTAGATGAAAAACTGTTTTTT. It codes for CASSPQGLDEKLFF.

DNA of the CDR3: TGCGCCAGCAGCCAAGATTGGCTAGCGGGGGCCACTCAAGAGACCCAGTACTTC. Its protein is CASSQDWLAGATQETQYF. The chain couples TRBV4-3 to TRBJ2-5, with 10 nucleotides matching TRBD2. The trim removed 0 bases at V and 2 bases at J, leaving 9 bases unmatched. The CDR3 contains 18 residues. The germline CDR1 and CDR2 sequences are LGHNA and YSLEER.

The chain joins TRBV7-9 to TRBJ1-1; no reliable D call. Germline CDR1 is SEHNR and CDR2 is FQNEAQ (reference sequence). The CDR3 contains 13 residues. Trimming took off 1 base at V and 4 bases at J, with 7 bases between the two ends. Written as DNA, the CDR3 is TGTGCCAGCAGCTTAGGGTATGGCACTGAAGCTTTCTTT. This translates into CASSLGYGTEAFF.

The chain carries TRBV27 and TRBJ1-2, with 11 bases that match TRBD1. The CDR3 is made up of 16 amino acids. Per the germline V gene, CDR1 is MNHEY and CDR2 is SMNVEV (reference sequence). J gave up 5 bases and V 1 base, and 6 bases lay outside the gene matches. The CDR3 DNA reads TGTGCCAGCAGTTTATACGGGACAGGGGGTCTTTATGGCTACACCTTC. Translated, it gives CASSLYGTGGLYGYTF.